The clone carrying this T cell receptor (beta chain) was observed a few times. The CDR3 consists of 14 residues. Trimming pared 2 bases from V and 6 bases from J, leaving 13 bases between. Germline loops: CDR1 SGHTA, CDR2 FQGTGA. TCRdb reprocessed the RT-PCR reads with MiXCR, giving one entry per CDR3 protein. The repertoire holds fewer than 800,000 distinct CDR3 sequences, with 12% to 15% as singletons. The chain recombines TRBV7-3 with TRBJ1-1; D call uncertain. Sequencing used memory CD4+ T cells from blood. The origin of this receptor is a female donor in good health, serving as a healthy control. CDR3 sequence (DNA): TGTGCCAGCAGCTTATTCGCTTTTGAGTCTGAAGCTTTCTTT. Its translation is CASSLFAFESEAFF.